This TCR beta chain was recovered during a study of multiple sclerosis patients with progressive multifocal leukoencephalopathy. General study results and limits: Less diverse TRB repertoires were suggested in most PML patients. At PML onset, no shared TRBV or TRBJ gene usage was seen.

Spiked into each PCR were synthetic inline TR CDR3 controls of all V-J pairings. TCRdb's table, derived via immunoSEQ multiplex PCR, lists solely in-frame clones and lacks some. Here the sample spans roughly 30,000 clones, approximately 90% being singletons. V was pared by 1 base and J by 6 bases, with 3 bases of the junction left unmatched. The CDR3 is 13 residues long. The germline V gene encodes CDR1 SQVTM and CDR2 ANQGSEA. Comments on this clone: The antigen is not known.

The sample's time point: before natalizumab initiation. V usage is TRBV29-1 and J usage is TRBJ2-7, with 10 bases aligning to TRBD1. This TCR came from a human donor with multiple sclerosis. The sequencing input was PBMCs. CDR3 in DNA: TGCAGCGTTGAAGGGACAGGGGGTGGCGAGCAGTACTTC. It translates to CSVEGTGGGEQYF.